The sequence of this T cell receptor (beta chain) was determined in a study of PD-1 blockade in classical Hodgkin lymphoma. Findings of the study overall: There was a significant rise in CD4+ TCR diversity by C4D1, with no such rise for CD8+. Newly diagnosed patients and complete responders had comparable diversity at baseline. Nivolumab initiation under 1 year post-ASCT meant exclusion.

Specified time point: cycle 4 day 1 (C4D1), after more than five weeks of nivolumab. All trial patients relapsed after autologous stem cell transplantation. With magnetic negative selection, CD4+ T cells were purified from PBMCs that had been thawed. Repertoires were generated with immunoSEQ multiplex PCR, while TCRdb's copy carries only in-frame clones and drops some. This sample has tens of thousands of clones, with about 94% found just once. Trimming at V came to 4 bases and at J to 7 bases, leaving 8 bases not matched to a gene. Germline-derived CDR1 and CDR2 are KGHSH and LQKENI. The CDR3 is made up of 16 amino acids. About this clone: Its antigen is undetermined.

This clonotype was obtained from a human donor with classical Hodgkin lymphoma. The chain recombines TRBV18 with TRBJ2-1; 12 nucleotides agree with TRBD2. The sample was CD4+ T cells from blood, taken before the fourth cycle of nivolumab. The CDR3 DNA reads as TGTGCCAGCTCACTCAAGACTAGCGGGAGAACGAATGAGCAGTTCTTC. Amino acid sequence: CASSLKTSGRTNEQFF.